One and the same sample provided the 31 T cell receptor beta chains below, sequenced in a study of T cell clusters in autoimmune cytopenias (dated by TCRdb to the late 2010s). Sequencing used an Illumina MiSeq. Multiplex PCR with a touch-down protocol amplified TRB rearrangements, with the TRB-A and TRB-B primer pools combined in a single tube. TCRdb reprocessed the raw reads; every CDR3 protein sequence is a single record, and DNA is not supplied. In this sample's table one finds 5,000 to 6,500 distinct CDR3 sequences. The ten largest clones add up to 4% to 5% of the sample. TRB amplification used roughly 270 ng of peripheral blood genomic DNA, some 38,000 genome equivalents, per sample. Sequenced input: peripheral blood. The source of these receptors is a human donor with an autoimmune cytopenia or autoimmune hepatitis (not recorded which).

This clonotype ranks as medium-sized (0.01 to 0.1%) in terms of frequency. V is TRBV5-4 and J is TRBJ1-2; TCRdb calls TRBD1, which cannot be checked without DNA. The CDR3 sequence is 14 residues long. Germline loops: CDR1 SGHNT, CDR2 YYREEE (reference sequence). CDR3 sequence reads: CASSRRTGDYGYTF. Full variable domain (missing parts from reference TRBV5-4 and TRBJ1-2): ETGVTQSPTHLIKTRGQQVTLRCSSQSGHNTVSWYQQALGQGPQFIFQYYREEENGRGNFPPRFSGLQFPNYSSELNVNALELDDSALYLCASSRRTGDYGYTFGSGTRLTVV.

V and J are TRBV20-1 and TRBJ1-2; with no DNA, the TCRdb D assignment of TRBD1 cannot be verified. The CDR3 is 14 amino acids. Germline-derived CDR1 and CDR2 are DFQATT and SNEGSKA (reference sequence). CDR3 in amino acids: CSASGGQGAQGYTF.

According to its frequency, this clonotype is medium-sized (0.01 to 0.1%). The chain uses TRBV29-1 and TRBJ2-7; the TCRdb D gene call, TRBD2, has no DNA to confirm it. Germline CDR1 reads SQVTM; CDR2 reads ANQGSEA. The CDR3 covers 14 residues. The CDR3 loop is CSVAHPTHSYEQYF.

Its frequency marks this clonotype as medium-sized. Here the CDR3 reads CASSPRQDDSPLHF. This sequence joins TRBV18 and TRBJ1-6; the TRBD1 assignment by TCRdb is unverifiable without DNA. The germline V gene has CDR1 KGHSH and CDR2 LQKENI. The CDR3 is 14 residues long. The complete variable domain, with remaining parts taken from reference TRBV18 and TRBJ1-6, reads NAGVMQNPRHLVRRRGQEARLRCSPMKGHSHVYWYRQLPEEGLKFMVYLQKENIIDESGMPKERFSAEFPKEGPSILRIQQVVRGDSAAYFCASSPRQDDSPLHFGNGTRLTVT.

This sequence joins TRBV5-5 and TRBJ2-7; lacking DNA, the TRBD1 call made by TCRdb goes unchecked. The CDR3 length is 14 residues. Germline V gene lookup returns CDR1 SGHKS and CDR2 YYEKEE (reference sequence). CDR3 sequence reads: CASSLEWGADEQYF. Supplemented by reference TRBV5-5 and TRBJ2-7, the full variable domain reads DAGVTQSPTHLIKTRGQQVTLRCSPISGHKSVSWYQQVLGQGPQFIFQYYEKEERGRGNFPDRFSARQFPNYSSELNVNALLLGDSALYLCASSLEWGADEQYFGPGTRLTVT.

This clonotype is called medium-sized based on its frequency. The chain uses TRBV7-9 and TRBJ2-2; TCRdb names TRBD1, which stays unverified in the absence of DNA. The CDR3 is made up of 14 amino acids. Germline CDR1 SEHNR, CDR2 FQNEAQ (reference sequence). CDR3 region: CASNWATGAGELFF.

Frequency places this clonotype as medium-sized (0.01 to 0.1%). The rearrangement links TRBV27 to TRBJ1-2. Germline-derived CDR1 and CDR2 are MNHEY and SMNVEV (reference sequence). CDR3 size: 16 residues. The CDR3 sequence is CASSFGYGVNNYGYTF.

V usage is TRBV7-2 and J usage is TRBJ1-2. This CDR3 has 13 amino acids. CDR1 is SGHTA, CDR2 FQGNSA, per germline. The CDR3 loop is CASSSSHNYGYTF.

Measured by frequency, this clonotype is medium-sized. The chain joins TRBV10-3 to TRBJ2-6. Germline values: CDR1 ENHRY, CDR2 SYGVKD. The CDR3 consists of 18 residues. CDR3 in amino acids: CAISESSNHLSGANVLTF.

The J gene is TRBJ1-5, the V gene TRBV7-9; the TCRdb call, TRBD1, lacks DNA for checking. The CDR3 consists of 16 residues. CDR1 is SEHNR and CDR2 is FQNEAQ in the germline V gene (reference sequence). Here the CDR3 reads CASSPSGTGDNQPQHF.

This clonotype shows up as medium-sized by frequency. This sequence joins TRBV30 and TRBJ2-7; without DNA, the TCRdb call of TRBD1 cannot be checked. CDR1 and CDR2 from the germline V gene are GTSNPN and SVGIG (reference sequence). This CDR3 comprises 14 residues. CDR3 loop: CACNRQGAIYEQYF.

The chain employs TRBV7-9 and TRBJ1-3; as DNA is missing, the TRBD1 call by TCRdb cannot be tested. Germline-derived CDR1 and CDR2 are SEHNR and FQNEAQ (reference sequence). This CDR3 has 13 amino acids. This CDR3 is CASAPASGNTIYF.

Considering frequency, this clonotype is medium-sized. The J gene is TRBJ2-2, the V gene TRBV6-1; TCRdb returns TRBD1, unconfirmable since there is no DNA. This CDR3 contains 15 residues. Germline CDR1 is MNHNS and CDR2 is SASEGT. The CDR3 here is CASTRTGRNTGELFF.

Its frequency marks this clonotype as medium-sized. J is TRBJ2-5 and V is TRBV6-2 or TRBV6-3. Germline CDR1 reads MNHEY; CDR2 reads SVGEGT. CDR3 size: 14 residues. The CDR3 loop reads CASSRTSFAETQYF.

This rearrangement joins TRBV7-3 to TRBJ2-1; the D call from TCRdb, TRBD2, cannot be confirmed without DNA. Germline V gene lookup returns CDR1 SGHTA and CDR2 FQGTGA. CDR3 length: 15 residues. CDR3 loop: CASSFGLAGHNEQFF.

By frequency, this clonotype is medium-sized (0.01 to 0.1%). The chain's CDR3 is CASSLLLTDTQYF. The genes are TRBV5-6 and TRBJ2-3. This CDR3 has 13 amino acids. Germline lookup yields CDR1 SGHDT and CDR2 YYEEEE.

CDR3 loop: CASSPSTYDRDNEQYF. This sequence joins TRBV18 and TRBJ2-7; TCRdb's D gene call, TRBD1, goes unchecked for lack of DNA. This CDR3 is 16 amino acids long. Germline CDR1 KGHSH, CDR2 LQKENI.

This clonotype is identified as medium-sized from frequency. The chain carries TRBV6-6 and TRBJ1-5. Germline lookup yields CDR1 MNHNY and CDR2 SVGAGI (reference sequence). The CDR3 is 15 amino acids. CDR3 region: CASSYQNIIDQPQHF.

According to its frequency, this clonotype is medium-sized (0.01 to 0.1%). The chain employs TRBV10-3 and TRBJ2-3; the TRBD2 assignment by TCRdb is unverifiable without DNA. The CDR3 contains 14 residues. CDR1 is ENHRY, CDR2 SYGVKD, per germline. The CDR3 protein is CAIMTSGDPDTQYF.

The CDR3 is CASSLPRNWAVALNEQFF. V gene TRBV11-2 combines with J gene TRBJ2-1; as DNA is missing, the TRBD2 call by TCRdb cannot be tested. The CDR3 sequence is 18 residues long. Germline V gene data show CDR1 as SGHAT and CDR2 as FQNNGV.

Here the CDR3 reads CASSDSTGFYNSPLHF. V usage is TRBV6-4 and J usage is TRBJ1-6; absent DNA, TCRdb's TRBD1 call cannot be checked. Germline CDR1 is MRHNA and CDR2 is SNTAGT. The CDR3 runs to 16 residues.

This chain joins TRBV30 and TRBJ2-7; TCRdb returns TRBD1, unconfirmable since there is no DNA. Germline V CDR1 and CDR2: GTSNPN, SVGIG (reference sequence). The length of the CDR3 is 14 residues. This CDR3 reads CASEGDRVTYEQYF.

This chain links TRBV4-2 with TRBJ2-2; TCRdb outputs TRBD2, but without DNA this stays unchecked. CDR3 size: 16 residues. CDR1 and CDR2 from the germline V gene are LGHNA and YNFKEQ. The CDR3: CASSQERGTNTGELFF.

This clonotype is called medium-sized based on its frequency. This chain connects TRBV12-3 or TRBV12-4 to TRBJ1-5; TCRdb selects TRBD1, and the lack of DNA leaves this call unchecked. The CDR3 is 14 residues long. CDR3 region: CASSPQGSNQPQHF.

This clonotype registers medium-sized by frequency. The chain combines TRBV27 with TRBJ2-7. The germline V gene encodes CDR1 MNHEY and CDR2 SMNVEV (reference sequence). The CDR3 is made up of 14 amino acids. This CDR3 reads CASSLSLRPYEQYF.

This chain links TRBV7-2 with TRBJ2-4; TCRdb's D gene call, TRBD1, goes unchecked for lack of DNA. There are 15 residues in the CDR3. Looked up from germline, CDR1 is SGHTA and CDR2 is FQGNSA. The CDR3 loop reads CASSLARDRQNIQYF.

The chain joins TRBV27 to TRBJ1-5; the D call from TCRdb, TRBD1, cannot be confirmed without DNA. This CDR3 spans 15 amino acids. CDR1 is MNHEY and CDR2 is SMNVEV in the germline V gene (reference sequence). CDR3 loop: CASSTLGQAYQPQHF.

Its frequency marks this clonotype as medium-sized (0.01 to 0.1%). The chain employs TRBV19 and TRBJ1-6; the TCRdb D gene call, TRBD1, has no DNA to confirm it. CDR3 length: 15 residues. Germline loops: CDR1 LNHDA, CDR2 SQIVND (reference sequence). CDR3 residues: CASGGARSYNSPLHF. The full variable domain, rest sourced from reference TRBV19 and TRBJ1-6, is DGGITQSPKYLFRKEGQNVTLSCEQNLNHDAMYWYRQDPGQGLRLIYYSQIVNDFQKGDIAEGYSVSREKKESFPLTVTSAQKNPTAFYLCASGGARSYNSPLHFGNGTRLTVT.

In terms of frequency, this clonotype is medium-sized. The chain employs TRBV24-1 and TRBJ2-2. The CDR3 runs to 15 residues. Per germline, CDR1 KGHDR and CDR2 SFDVKD. CDR3 sequence reads: CATSDFSTNTGELFF.

According to its frequency, this clonotype is medium-sized. The V gene is TRBV10-3, the J gene TRBJ2-5; the TCRdb call, TRBD2, lacks DNA for checking. CDR1 and CDR2 from the germline V gene are ENHRY and SYGVKD. This CDR3 has 15 amino acids. This CDR3 reads CAISMGGSGGETQYF.

This clonotype is called medium-sized based on its frequency. The CDR3 loop reads CATSRGPDRGGGYTF. The rearrangement joins TRBV15 to TRBJ1-2; the TCRdb D gene call, TRBD1, has no DNA to confirm it. Germline values: CDR1 LNHNV, CDR2 YYDKDF (reference sequence). CDR3 size: 15 residues.